This TCR beta chain is drawn from a study of blood T cell repertoires in COVID-19. For the study at large: Collection of acute and convalescent COVID-19 samples took place in the United States, Italy and Spain. T cells, B-cell-depleted T cells, or PBMCs provided the cDNA or gDNA that served as material.

In the original analysis: Estimates of nucleated cell counts were drawn from the amplification of reference gene primers. Measured with immunoSEQ multiplex PCR; TCRdb has only the in-frame clones, and not every one. V, J and clone size were drawn from that table, and D and trimming were deduced from the DNA. The table includes about 80,000 clones, around four fifths detected once. This CDR3 has 11 amino acids. Germline V CDR1 and CDR2: SNHLY, FYNNEI. V was trimmed by 8 bases and J by 8 bases, leaving 12 bases between them. This rearrangement joins TRBV2 to TRBJ1-1; D call uncertain. The origin of this receptor is an older man with active or convalescent COVID-19. The sample consisted of peripheral blood. DNA of the CDR3: TGTGCCAGCCCCTCCTTAGCAGAAGCTTTCTTT. This translates into CASPSLAEAFF.